Each of the 24 T cell receptor beta chains below was sequenced from the same sample in a study of T cells of healthy individuals (dated 2018 in TCRdb). Receptor amplification or capture employed 5' RACE. The sample was run on an Illumina MiSeq. Starting from the raw public reads, TCRdb applied fastp trimming at Q25, assembled clones with MiXCR and retained in-frame beta chains. Each CDR3 protein appears once, grouped with its most common genes and DNA. For this sample there are about 100,000 distinct CDR3 sequences; roughly 15% appear just once. Together, the top ten hold about 6.2% of the sample. The receptor source for this set is a human donor in good health.

CDR3 loop: CASKGQDIYEQYF. CDR3 nucleotides: TGTGCCAGCAAGGGACAGGATATCTACGAGCAGTACTTC. The V and J genes are TRBV6-1 and TRBJ2-7; 8 bases are a match to TRBD1. Trimming cost V 7 bases and J 3 bases; bases outside gene matches: 5. This CDR3 region has 13 residues. Germline CDR1 MNHNS, CDR2 SASEGT.

V is TRBV6-6 and J is TRBJ1-1, with a tentative D call TRBD1 (5 bases). V lost 6 bases and J lost 5, with 13 bases in between. Germline assignment: CDR1 MNHNY and CDR2 SVGAGI (reference sequence). The CDR3 totals 13 residues. CDR3 loop: CASSLGGETEAFF. The CDR3 DNA follows: TGTGCCAGCAGCCTGGGGGGGGAGACTGAAGCTTTCTTT.

This clonotype was counted only a few times. CDR3 protein: CATHLVAGRFTDTQYF. CDR3 DNA sequence: TGTGCCACCCACCTCGTAGCGGGCCGCTTCACAGATACGCAGTATTTT. V usage is TRBV6-2 or TRBV6-3 and J usage is TRBJ2-3, with 7 bases aligning to TRBD2. The CDR3 length is 16 residues. V was clipped by 10 bases and J by 2 bases; unmatched bases: 15. Germline V gene data show CDR1 as MNHEY and CDR2 as SVGEGT.

This CDR3 reads CATSSLVPGANEKLFF. In DNA, the CDR3 is TGTGCCACCAGCAGCCTAGTACCAGGGGCTAATGAAAAACTGTTTTTT. This sequence joins TRBV15 and TRBJ1-4; D may be TRBD1 (6 bases). This CDR3 is built from 16 residues. CDR1 is LNHNV, CDR2 YYDKDF, per germline (reference sequence). V was shortened by 3 bases and J by 3 bases, with 14 bases between the two germline ends.

V usage is TRBV20-1 and J usage is TRBJ2-3; the D is unclear. V was shortened by 2 bases and J by 3 bases, with 12 bases between the two germline ends. CDR1 and CDR2 from the germline V gene are DFQATT and SNEGSKA (reference sequence). This CDR3 is 14 amino acids long. CDR3 bases: TGCAGTGCTAGACTAGGGCTAGTGACAGATACGCAGTATTTT. Its translation: CSARLGLVTDTQYF.

Notes on this clonotype: It may be a read error: a sequence one base away is much more abundant. This chain connects TRBV12-3 or TRBV12-4 to TRBJ1-4; no reliable D call. CDR3 length equals 14 residues. The V end was cut by 6 bases, the J end by 3 bases, with 11 bases between. CDR3 protein: CASSTTRSNEKLFF. CDR3 DNA: TGTGCCAGCAGCACAACAAGGTCTAATGAAAAACTGTTTTTT.

This clonotype has just a few counts. The chain combines TRBV28 with TRBJ2-7; D gene ambiguous. The CDR3 consists of 14 residues. CDR1 is MDHEN, CDR2 SYDVKM, per germline. Trimming stripped 3 bases from V and 1 base from J, with 10 bases between. The CDR3 region is CASSLTHASYEQYF. CDR3 nucleotides: TGTGCCAGCAGTTTGACTCACGCATCCTACGAGCAGTACTTC.

There are a few counts of this clonotype. This chain uses TRBV10-3 with TRBJ2-5; 7 positions match TRBD2. There are 13 residues in the CDR3. CDR1 is ENHRY and CDR2 is SYGVKD in the germline V gene. V was pared by 4 bases and J by 3 bases, with 2 bases of the junction left unmatched. The CDR3 nucleotides are TGTGCCATCAGTGCGGCGGGGGAAGAGACCCAGTACTTC. Its translation is CAISAAGEETQYF.

J is TRBJ2-6 and V is TRBV20-1; a weak D match, TRBD2 (6 bases). This CDR3 has 12 residues. V was pared by 1 base and J by 15 bases, with 13 bases between. Germline V gives CDR1 DFQATT, CDR2 SNEGSKA (reference sequence). The CDR3 protein is CSARGQPGGLTF. The CDR3 DNA follows: TGCAGTGCTAGAGGGCAGCCCGGGGGCCTGACTTTC.

A single count supports this clonotype. The germline gene is not matched at one end of the junction; a read error may be the cause. The chain couples TRBV27 to TRBJ2-3; D ambiguous. The CDR3 consists of 15 residues. Germline lookup yields CDR1 MNHEY and CDR2 SMNVEV (reference sequence). CDR3 in DNA: TGTGCCAGCAGTTTCTTGGGCCGCGACACATATACGCAGTATTTT. Translating gives CASSFLGRDTYTQYF.

In its sample, this clonotype was seen a few times. CDR3 protein: CASSLARTDTQYF. The CDR3 DNA follows: TGTGCCAGCAGCTTAGCCAGGACAGATACGCAGTATTTT. The chain employs TRBV7-2 and TRBJ2-3; no definite D call. This CDR3 is built from 13 residues. The V end was cut by 0 bases, the J end by 3 bases, with 4 bases between. The germline V gene encodes CDR1 SGHTA and CDR2 FQGNSA.

V gene TRBV28 combines with J gene TRBJ2-4, with D hard to call. In germline, CDR1 is MDHEN, CDR2 SYDVKM. Trimming took off 3 bases at V and 1 base at J, with 7 bases between the two ends. The CDR3 covers 14 residues. The DNA for the CDR3 is TGTGCCAGCAGTTTCGCCAGGGCCAAAAACATTCAGTACTTC. It yields the protein CASSFARAKNIQYF.

The chain employs TRBV10-3 and TRBJ2-1; TRBD2 matches 10 bases. This CDR3 spans 15 amino acids. V was clipped by 0 bases and J by 9 bases; unmatched bases: 5. CDR1 is ENHRY and CDR2 is SYGVKD in the germline V gene. The CDR3 nucleotides are TGTGCCATCAGTGAGTCGGCTAGCGGGAGCCGTGAGCAGTTCTTC. It is translated as CAISESASGSREQFF.

The chain combines TRBV7-2 with TRBJ1-6, with D perhaps matching TRBD1 (5 bases). V was clipped by 9 bases and J by 7 bases, with 16 bases between them. Germline CDR1 and CDR2: SGHTA and FQGNSA. This CDR3 is built from 14 residues. CDR3 sequence (DNA): TGTGCCAGTCTGCAGGGTCCCCTAAATTCACCCCTCCACTTT. This translates into CASLQGPLNSPLHF.

In its sample, this clonotype was seen a few times. The chain links TRBV29-1 to TRBJ2-3, with D possibly called TRBD1 or TRBD2 (5 bases each). The CDR3 has 12 residues. The germline V gene has CDR1 SQVTM and CDR2 ANQGSEA. The CDR3 bases are TGCAGTGCCGTTGGGACCGCAGATACGCAGTATTTT. Translating it yields CSAVGTADTQYF.

This clonotype was found a few times. V gene TRBV5-1 combines with J gene TRBJ2-5; perhaps TRBD1 as D (6 bases). V lost 4 bases and J 0 bases, leaving 10 bases between the germline ends. The germline CDR1 and CDR2 sequences are SGHRS and YFSETQ. The CDR3 length is 14 residues. As DNA, the CDR3 is TGCGCCAGCAGCGTTGGACAGTACCAAGAGACCCAGTACTTC. Translating gives CASSVGQYQETQYF.

This rearrangement joins TRBV4-1 to TRBJ1-5; D is possibly TRBD1 (6 bases). V lost 0 bases, J lost 2 bases, and 11 bases lay in between. The CDR3 extends over 16 amino acids. The germline gives CDR1 MGHRA, CDR2 YSYEKL. The CDR3 loop reads CASSQEGGRGNQPQHF. CDR3 nucleotides: TGCGCCAGCAGCCAAGAAGGGGGGAGGGGCAATCAGCCCCAGCATTTT.

This clonotype has a count of ten or more. The chain combines TRBV18 with TRBJ2-3, with no clear D. Germline CDR1 and CDR2: KGHSH and LQKENI. The V end lost 2 bases, the J end lost 4 bases, and 7 bases lay between the germline ends. The CDR3 has 13 residues. The CDR3 region is CASSPARSDTQYF. The CDR3 nucleotides are TGTGCCAGCTCACCAGCCCGCTCAGATACGCAGTATTTT.

This clonotype was seen more than once but under ten times. V and J are TRBV20-1 and TRBJ2-1; 7 nucleotides align to TRBD1. Germline CDR1 and CDR2: DFQATT and SNEGSKA (reference sequence). V was clipped by 5 bases and J by 3 bases; unmatched bases: 13. The CDR3 contains 16 residues. The CDR3, as DNA: TGCAGTGCTCCCAGGACAGGCGGCTACGTCTACAATGAGCAGTTCTTC. It encodes CSAPRTGGYVYNEQFF.

V gene TRBV10-2 combines with J gene TRBJ2-1; D may be TRBD2 (6 bases). Deletions cut 3 bases from V and 8 bases from J, with 8 bases between. Germline V gives CDR1 WSHSY, CDR2 SAAADI. CDR3 length: 12 residues. CDR3 in DNA: TGCGCCAGCAGTGAAGGGGACTATGAGCAGTTCTTC. Its translation is CASSEGDYEQFF.

This clonotype was seen more than once but under ten times. The chain carries TRBV18 and TRBJ2-2, with 8 bases matching TRBD1. Germline assignment: CDR1 KGHSH and CDR2 LQKENI. The CDR3 has 15 amino acids. The V segment lost 5 bases and the J segment 7 bases; nucleotides outside the gene matches: 9. The CDR3 nucleotides read TGTGCCAGCTCAAGGGACAGGCCCACAGACGGGGAGCTGTTTTTT. Protein: CASSRDRPTDGELFF.

For this clonotype: A junction boundary mismatches the germline segment, possibly from a read error. The chain recombines TRBV30 with TRBJ1-1; D is unresolved. The V gene's germline CDR1 is GTSNPN and CDR2 SVGIG (reference sequence). This CDR3 comprises 11 residues. The CDR3: CAGRWETEAFF. CDR3 in DNA: TGTGCCGGGAGGTGGGAGACTGAAGCTTTCTTT.

This clonotype was recorded a few times. This chain connects TRBV7-9 to TRBJ2-3; TRBD2 might be the D (6 bases). The ends were cut back, 10 bases at V and 3 bases at J, with 14 bases in the middle. The CDR3 spans 13 residues. Germline V gives CDR1 SEHNR, CDR2 FQNEAQ (reference sequence). CDR3 nucleotide sequence: TGTGCCACACGGGCTAGCGCGACAGATACGCAGTATTTT. Translating it yields CATRASATDTQYF.

This clonotype was detected only a few times. The chain recombines TRBV5-1 with TRBJ2-3; D could derive from TRBD1 or TRBD2 (6 bases each). Trimming took off 5 bases at V and 1 base at J, with 11 bases between the two ends. The CDR3 covers 14 residues. CDR1 is SGHRS and CDR2 is YFSETQ in the germline V gene. The CDR3 nucleotides are TGCGCCAGCAGTGAGGGGGGAGGCACAGATACGCAGTATTTT. Translating it yields CASSEGGGTDTQYF.